A selection of T cell receptor beta chains follows, all from one sample in a study of blood T cell repertoires in COVID-19. Sequencing used immunoSEQ multiplex PCR; TCRdb keeps in-frame clones, though not all of them. The profile shows approximately 24,000 clones, approximately 89% of them singletons. Sample: peripheral blood. All receptors come from a man in his fifties or sixties with active COVID-19. Each CDR3 is given with its conserved first and last residue. D genes are given only for firm matches. A row's size may be missing; if present it is once, few, many or a size class.

TRBD1	TRBV9	TRBJ1-4	.	TGTGCCAGCAGCGTATCAGGGGGCGAAAAACTGTTTTTT	CASSVSGGEKLFF
TRBD1	TRBV7-2	TRBJ2-7	.	TGTGCCAGCAGTTTTGATACAGGGGGTATTTCCTACGAGCAGTACTTC	CASSFDTGGISYEQYF
.	TRBV5-1	TRBJ2-3	once	TGCGCCAGCAGCTCCACACAGGGCACAGATACGCAGTATTTT	CASSSTQGTDTQYF
.	TRBV7-2	TRBJ1-2	.	TGTGCCAGCAGCTTAGATCCTCAGGGGAACTATGGCTACACCTTC	CASSLDPQGNYGYTF
.	TRBV21-1	TRBJ1-1	once	TGTGCCAGCAGCAAAATGAAGGGGGTCGGGTTGAATACTGAAGCTTTCTTT	CASSKMKGVGLNTEAFF
.	TRBV4-3	TRBJ2-2	.	TGCGCCAGCAGCCACGACCCCCAGGGCGGCCGGGAGCTGTTTTTT	CASSHDPQGGRELFF
.	TRBV27	TRBJ2-7	.	TGTGCCAGCAGTTTGGCTCCTCCCTACGAGCAGTACTTC	CASSLAPPYEQYF
TRBD2	TRBV11-2	TRBJ2-7	.	TGTGCCAGCAGCTTAGGAGGGACTAGTTCCTACGAGCAGTACTTC	CASSLGGTSSYEQYF
TRBD1	TRBV5-1	TRBJ1-1	.	TGCGCCAGCAGCAGAGACAGGGCCCCTGAAGCTTTCTTT	CASSRDRAPEAFF
.	TRBV7-2	TRBJ1-4	.	TGTGCCAGCAGCCGTGGCCTTAATGAAAAACTGTTTTTT	CASSRGLNEKLFF